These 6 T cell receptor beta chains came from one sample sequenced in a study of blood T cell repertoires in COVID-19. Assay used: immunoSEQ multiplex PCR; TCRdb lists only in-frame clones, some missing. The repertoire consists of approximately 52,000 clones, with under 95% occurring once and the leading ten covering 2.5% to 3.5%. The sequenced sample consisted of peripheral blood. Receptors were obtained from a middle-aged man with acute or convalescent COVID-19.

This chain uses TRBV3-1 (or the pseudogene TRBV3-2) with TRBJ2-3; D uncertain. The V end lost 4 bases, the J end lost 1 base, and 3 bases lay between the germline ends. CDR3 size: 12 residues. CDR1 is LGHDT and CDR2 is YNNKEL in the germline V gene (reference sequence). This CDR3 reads CASSPGTDTQYF. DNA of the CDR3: TGTGCCAGCAGCCCGGGCACAGATACGCAGTATTTT.

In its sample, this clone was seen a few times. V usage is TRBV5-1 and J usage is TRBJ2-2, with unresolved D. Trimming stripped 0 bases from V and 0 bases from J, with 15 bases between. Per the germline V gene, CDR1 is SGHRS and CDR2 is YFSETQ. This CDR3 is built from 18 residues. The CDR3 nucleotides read TGCGCCAGCAGCTTGGCCAACTTTGTACTCTCGAACACCGGGGAGCTGTTTTTT. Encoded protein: CASSLANFVLSNTGELFF. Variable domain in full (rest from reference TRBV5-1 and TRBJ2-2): KAGVTQTPRYLIKTRGQQVTLSCSPISGHRSVSWYQQTPGQGLQFLFEYFSETQRNKGNFPGRFSGRQFSNSRSEMNVSTLELGDSALYLCASSLANFVLSNTGELFFGEGSRLTVL.

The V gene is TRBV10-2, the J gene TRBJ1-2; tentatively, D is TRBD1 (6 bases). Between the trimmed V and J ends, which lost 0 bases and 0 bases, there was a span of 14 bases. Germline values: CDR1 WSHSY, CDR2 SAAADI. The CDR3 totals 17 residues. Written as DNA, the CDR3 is TGCGCCAGCAGTGAGTCGGCACGGGGGGCAACTAACTATGGCTACACCTTC. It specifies CASSESARGATNYGYTF.

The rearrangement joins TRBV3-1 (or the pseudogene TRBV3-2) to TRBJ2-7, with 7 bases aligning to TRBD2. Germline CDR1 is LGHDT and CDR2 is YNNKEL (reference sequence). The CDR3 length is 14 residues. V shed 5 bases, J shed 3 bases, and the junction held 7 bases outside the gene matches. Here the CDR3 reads CASSDNGRDYEQYF. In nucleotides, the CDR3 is TGTGCCAGCAGCGATAATGGGAGGGACTACGAGCAGTACTTC.

CDR3 DNA sequence: TGTGCCAGCATGCGCGGGGGGGCTAACACCGGGGAGCTGTTTTTT. It codes for CASMRGGANTGELFF. This chain connects TRBV2 to TRBJ2-2, with 9 bases identical to TRBD2. The J segment lost 2 bases and the V segment lost 7 bases, leaving 5 bases of the junction unmatched. CDR1 and CDR2 (germline): SNHLY, FYNNEI. The CDR3 has 15 residues.

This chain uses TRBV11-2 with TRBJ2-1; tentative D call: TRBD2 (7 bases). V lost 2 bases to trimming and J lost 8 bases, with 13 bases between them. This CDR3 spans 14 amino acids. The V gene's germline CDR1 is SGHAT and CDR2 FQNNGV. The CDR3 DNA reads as TGTGCCAGCAGCTTAATCGGGGGGCGCGATGAGCAGTTCTTC. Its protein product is CASSLIGGRDEQFF. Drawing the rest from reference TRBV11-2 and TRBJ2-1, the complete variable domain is EAGVAQSPRYKIIEKRQSVAFWCNPISGHATLYWYQQILGQGPKLLIQFQNNGVVDDSQLPKDRFSAERLKGVDSTLKIQPAKLEDSAVYLCASSLIGGRDEQFFGPGTRLTVL.